This TCR beta chain is drawn from a study of beta chain features in type 1 diabetes. As for the study in general: Cell yields, age and gender were similar between patients and healthy donors. The study's findings and limits: Within each of all four CD4+ subsets, Type 1 diabetes patients had TCRB CDR3s that were moderately but significantly shorter.

Expressed TCRB transcripts were sequenced after all isolated RNA was converted to cDNA. TCRdb's table, derived via immunoSEQ multiplex PCR, lists solely in-frame clones and lacks some. The data contain about 900,000 clones, 17% of them singletons. About this clone itself: What it binds is unknown.

From germline, CDR1 is SGHTA and CDR2 FQGNSA. The ends were cut back, 3 bases at V and 5 bases at J, with 7 bases in the middle. The CDR3 is made up of 12 amino acids. The receptor was derived from a woman in her late teens or twenties in good health. V usage is TRBV7-2 and J usage is TRBJ2-5; D unresolved. Material: naive CD4+ T cells from blood. The CDR3 loop reads CASSLFGETQYF. CDR3 in DNA: TGTGCCAGCAGCTTGTTCGGGGAGACCCAGTACTTC.